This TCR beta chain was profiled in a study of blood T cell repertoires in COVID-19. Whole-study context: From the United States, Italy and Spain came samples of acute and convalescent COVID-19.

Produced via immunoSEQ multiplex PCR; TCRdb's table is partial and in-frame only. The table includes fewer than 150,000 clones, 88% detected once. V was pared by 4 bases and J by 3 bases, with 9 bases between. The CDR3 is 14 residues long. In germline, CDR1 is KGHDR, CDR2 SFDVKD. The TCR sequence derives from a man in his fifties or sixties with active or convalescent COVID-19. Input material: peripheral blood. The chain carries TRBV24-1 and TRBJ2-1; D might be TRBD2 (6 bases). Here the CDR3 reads CATSEEAGYNEQFF. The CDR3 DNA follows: TGTGCCACCAGTGAGGAAGCGGGCTACAATGAGCAGTTCTTC.